These T cell receptor beta chains were read from a single sample in a study of T cell clonotyping in hematopoietic cell transplantation. Profiled with immunoSEQ multiplex PCR; TCRdb holds only in-frame clones, not every one. This sample has about 76,000 clones; 95% to 97% occur once, and the top ten carry roughly 1.8%. Sequences were derived from peripheral blood mononuclear cells, sampled before stem cell transplant. All receptors come from a woman in her forties or fifties with acute myeloid leukemia. Some clones in this sample may be carry-over from other donors' samples. Both conserved end residues are part of each CDR3. A D gene is named only where the DNA matches it firmly.

v_gene,d_gene,CDR3aa
TRBV7-2,.,CASSSHQETQYF
TRBV9,.,CASSAGAAPPEAFF
TRBV29-1,TRBD1,CSVVRQGDEQFF
TRBV30,TRBD1,CAWSTGQVIETQYF
TRBV6-5,.,CASSDSFMNTEAFF
TRBV9,.,CASSPRGASSGANVLTF
TRBV11-2,.,CASSPGRLTDTQYF
TRBV5-1,.,CASSLLEYNEQFF
TRBV5-1,TRBD1,CASRGGAEGNTIYF
TRBV5-1,.,CASSLEVRGGYTF
TRBV4-1,.,CASSQEETSTGELFF
TRBV2,TRBD2,CASTGGSSYNEQFF
TRBV7-8,.,CASSLATEYEQYF
TRBV30,TRBD1,CARHGTGTNYGYTF
TRBV6-5,.,CASSYSRGFDEQYF
TRBV27,.,CASSLGSGANVLTF